The rows below give T cell receptor beta chains drawn from one sample of a study of blood T cell repertoires in COVID-19. Generated by immunoSEQ multiplex PCR, the TCRdb table keeps only in-frame clones and is missing some. In the table there are around 130,000 clones, under 85% of which are singletons. Sequenced input: PBMCs or T cells enriched from blood (not recorded which). The receptor set was obtained from a woman aged 18-30 years who had been exposed to COVID-19. The conserved cysteine and the conserved F or W are not part of the CDR3 here.

>TRBJ1-2|TRBV9
ASSVDGQGADGYT
>TRBJ1-1|TRBV4-1
ASSQGLDRGRTEAF
>TRBJ2-1|TRBV14
ASSHQISGRVIEQF
>TRBJ1-5|TRBV4-1
ASSQEGQRGQPQH
>TRBJ2-5|TRBV18
ASSPRQGAETQY
>TRBJ2-1|TRBV7-3
ASSLDRGSHEQF
>TRBJ1-2|TRBV29-1
SVASNYGYT
>TRBJ2-7|TRBV28
ASRRTGGYEQY
>TRBJ1-5|TRBV4-1
ASSQDQGRMSQPQH
>TRBJ1-2|TRBV2
ASRPTGNYGYT
>TRBJ2-1|TRBV28
ASWDPSGRSNEQF
>TRBJ1-5|TRBV27
ASSFGQGQPQH
>TRBJ2-5|TRBV7-9
ASSLVSRRGYETQY
>TRBJ2-3|TRBV29-1
SVGTGTDTQY
>TRBJ2-1|TRBV9
ASSVAGGVVNEQF
>TRBJ2-1|TRBV9
ASSVGRGQASHSYNEQF
>TRBJ1-3|TRBV9
ASSPRLISGNTIY
>TRBJ2-7|TRBV23-1
ASSQTPDCCEQY
>TRBJ2-1|TRBV29-1
SLKRSSYNEQF
>TRBJ1-2|TRBV3-1/TRBV3-2
ASSQVETGGYT
>TRBJ1-1|TRBV7-3
ASSRGFGTAQREAF
>TRBJ2-1|TRBV4-1
ASSQNLGSATQQF
>TRBJ2-7|TRBV28
ASSGGTGGEQY
>TRBJ2-7|TRBV28
ASSLFPGVSYEQY
>TRBJ2-5|TRBV6-2/TRBV6-3
ASSYGTGETQY
>TRBJ2-7|TRBV28
ASSPWSGRSSYEQY
>TRBJ1-4|TRBV19
ASSLRTGRGTNEKLF
>TRBJ2-2|TRBV7-9
ASSQRVDTGELF
>TRBJ2-3|TRBV6-4
ASSASGTDTQY
>TRBJ2-3|TRBV7-9
ASSLTGAADTQY
>TRBJ1-2|TRBV11-2
ASSLYDSYGYT
>TRBJ2-4|TRBV30
AWRPGSGGRSKNIQY
>TRBJ2-5|TRBV10-3
AISESESLAGQETQY
>TRBJ1-1|TRBV11-2
ASSPRGGLDTEAF
>TRBJ1-5|TRBV7-3
ASSRQQGQPQH
>TRBJ1-5|TRBV24-1
ATSALTGKRSNQPQH
>TRBJ1-6|TRBV18
ASSPLSGADSPLH